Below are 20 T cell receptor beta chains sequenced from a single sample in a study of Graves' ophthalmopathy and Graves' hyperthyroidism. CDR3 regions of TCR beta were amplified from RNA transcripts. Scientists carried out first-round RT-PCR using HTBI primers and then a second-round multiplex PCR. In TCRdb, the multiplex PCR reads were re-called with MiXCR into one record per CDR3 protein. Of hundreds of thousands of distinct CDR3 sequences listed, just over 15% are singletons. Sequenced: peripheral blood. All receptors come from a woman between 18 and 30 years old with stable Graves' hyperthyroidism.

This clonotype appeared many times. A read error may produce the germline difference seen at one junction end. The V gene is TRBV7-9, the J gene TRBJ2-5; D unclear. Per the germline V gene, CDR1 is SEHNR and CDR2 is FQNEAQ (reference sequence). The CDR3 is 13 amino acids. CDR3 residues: CASSYPPWETQYF. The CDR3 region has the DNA TGCGCCAGCAGCTACCCCCCTTGGGAGACCCAGTACTTC.

The CDR3 region is CATSDWVSGTGGAETQYF. CDR3 DNA: TGTGCCACCAGTGATTGGGTATCCGGGACAGGGGGCGCGGAGACCCAGTACTTC. The V call is TRBV24-1, the J call TRBJ2-5; TRBD1 matches at 12 bases. Germline lookup yields CDR1 KGHDR and CDR2 SFDVKD. The CDR3 totals 18 residues. The ends lost 2 bases at V and 5 bases at J; junction bases unmatched: 11.

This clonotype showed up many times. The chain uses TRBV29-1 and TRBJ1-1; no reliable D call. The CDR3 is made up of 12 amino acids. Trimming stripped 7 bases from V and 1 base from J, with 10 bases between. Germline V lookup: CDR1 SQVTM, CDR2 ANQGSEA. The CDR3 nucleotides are TGCAGCGCTCGGAGGTGGAACACTGAAGCTTTCTTT. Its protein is CSARRWNTEAFF.

The chain's CDR3 is CASSRNRDSPYEQYF. The CDR3, as DNA: TGTGCCAGCTCACGGAACCGGGACAGCCCCTACGAGCAGTACTTC. The genes are TRBV18 and TRBJ2-7, with 7 positions matching TRBD1. V lost 4 bases and J lost 2; bases outside the gene matches: 8. Germline assignment: CDR1 KGHSH and CDR2 LQKENI. This CDR3 spans 15 amino acids.

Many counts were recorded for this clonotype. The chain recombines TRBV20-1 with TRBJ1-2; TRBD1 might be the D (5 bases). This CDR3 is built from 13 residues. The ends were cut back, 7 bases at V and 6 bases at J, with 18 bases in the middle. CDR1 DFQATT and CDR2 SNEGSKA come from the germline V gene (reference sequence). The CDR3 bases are TGCAGTGGTCGACGGAAGCTAGGGGATGGCTACACCTTC. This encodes CSGRRKLGDGYTF.

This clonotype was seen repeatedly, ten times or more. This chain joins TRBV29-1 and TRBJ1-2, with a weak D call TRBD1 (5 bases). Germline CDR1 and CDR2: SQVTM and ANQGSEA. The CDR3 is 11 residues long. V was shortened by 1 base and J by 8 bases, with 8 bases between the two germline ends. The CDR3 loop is CSVEGGRGYTF. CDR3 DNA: TGCAGCGTTGAAGGGGGCAGGGGCTACACCTTC.

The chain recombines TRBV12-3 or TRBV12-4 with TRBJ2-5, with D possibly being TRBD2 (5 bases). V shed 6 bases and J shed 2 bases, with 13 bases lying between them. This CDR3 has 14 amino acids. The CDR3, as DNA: TGTGCCAGCAGCCCGCGACTACCTCAAGAGACCCAGTACTTC. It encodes CASSPRLPQETQYF.

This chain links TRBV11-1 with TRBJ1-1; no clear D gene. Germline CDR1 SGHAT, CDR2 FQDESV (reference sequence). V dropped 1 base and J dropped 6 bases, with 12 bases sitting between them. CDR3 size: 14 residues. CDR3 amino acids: CASSLEQAEPEAFF. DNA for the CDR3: TGTGCCAGCAGCTTAGAACAAGCCGAACCTGAAGCTTTCTTT.

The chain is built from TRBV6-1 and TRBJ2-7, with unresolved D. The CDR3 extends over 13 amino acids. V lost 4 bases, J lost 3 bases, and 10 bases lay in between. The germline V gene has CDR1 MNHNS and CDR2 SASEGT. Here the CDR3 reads CASSAPLNYEQYF. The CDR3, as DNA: TGTGCCAGCAGTGCCCCGCTGAACTACGAGCAGTACTTC.

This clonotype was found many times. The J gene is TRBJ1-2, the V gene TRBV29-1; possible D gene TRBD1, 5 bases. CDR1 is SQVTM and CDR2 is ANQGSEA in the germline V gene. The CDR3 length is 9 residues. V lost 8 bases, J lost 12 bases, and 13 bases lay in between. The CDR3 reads CSSGLGDTF. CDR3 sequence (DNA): TGCAGCTCCGGCCTAGGGGACACCTTC.

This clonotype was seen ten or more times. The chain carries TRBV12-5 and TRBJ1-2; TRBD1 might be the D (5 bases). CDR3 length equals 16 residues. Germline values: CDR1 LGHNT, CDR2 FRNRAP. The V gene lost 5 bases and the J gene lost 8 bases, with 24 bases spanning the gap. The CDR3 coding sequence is TGTGCTAGTGGTCAAGGCTCCCGGACAAAATACGGCGGCTACACCTTC. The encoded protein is CASGQGSRTKYGGYTF.

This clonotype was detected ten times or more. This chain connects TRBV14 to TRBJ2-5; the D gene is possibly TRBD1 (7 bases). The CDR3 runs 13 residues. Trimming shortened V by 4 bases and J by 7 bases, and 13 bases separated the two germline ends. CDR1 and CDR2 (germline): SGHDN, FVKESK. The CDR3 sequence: CASSPWQGGTQYF. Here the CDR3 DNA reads TGTGCCAGCAGCCCTTGGCAGGGGGGGACCCAGTACTTC.

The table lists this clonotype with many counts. As DNA, the CDR3 is TGTGCCACCGCGGGCGTTGGGGGACAGGGGGTGGATAACCCCTACGAGCAGTACTTC. Translation: CATAGVGGQGVDNPYEQYF. V is TRBV6-5 and J is TRBJ2-7; 11 nucleotides agree with TRBD1. Per germline, CDR1 MNHEY and CDR2 SVGAGI. The CDR3 consists of 19 residues. J was trimmed by 2 bases and V by 10 bases; bases with no gene match: 22.

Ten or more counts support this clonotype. The CDR3 nucleotides are TGTGCCAGCAGTCAGCAGCGGGGGGTCTCAGATACGCAGTATTTT. It translates to CASSQQRGVSDTQYF. The J gene is TRBJ2-3, the V gene TRBV6-1; the match to TRBD2 covers 9 bases. CDR1 MNHNS and CDR2 SASEGT come from the germline V gene. Trimming at V came to 5 bases and at J to 4 bases, leaving 7 bases not matched to a gene. This CDR3 comprises 15 residues.

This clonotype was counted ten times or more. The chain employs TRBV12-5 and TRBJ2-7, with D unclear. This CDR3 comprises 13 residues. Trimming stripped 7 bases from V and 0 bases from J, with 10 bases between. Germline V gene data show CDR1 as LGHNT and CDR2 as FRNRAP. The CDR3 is CASVFGVSYEQYF. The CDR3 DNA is TGTGCTAGTGTCTTTGGGGTCTCCTACGAGCAGTACTTC.

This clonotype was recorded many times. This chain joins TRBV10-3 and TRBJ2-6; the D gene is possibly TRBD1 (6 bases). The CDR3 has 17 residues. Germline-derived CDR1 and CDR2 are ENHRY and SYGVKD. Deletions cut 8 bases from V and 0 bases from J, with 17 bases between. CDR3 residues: CAIGTLSSSSGANVLTF. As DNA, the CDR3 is TGTGCCATCGGGACACTTTCCTCGAGCTCTGGGGCCAACGTCCTGACTTTC.

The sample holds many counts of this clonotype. CDR3 loop: CATSSNPQAANQPQHF. CDR3 nucleotides: TGTGCCACCAGTAGTAACCCGCAGGCCGCCAATCAGCCCCAGCATTTT. The chain combines TRBV19 with TRBJ1-5; D gene ambiguous. Germline CDR1 LNHDA, CDR2 SQIVND (reference sequence). The CDR3 has 16 amino acids. V was shortened by 10 bases and J by 3 bases, with 22 bases between the two germline ends.

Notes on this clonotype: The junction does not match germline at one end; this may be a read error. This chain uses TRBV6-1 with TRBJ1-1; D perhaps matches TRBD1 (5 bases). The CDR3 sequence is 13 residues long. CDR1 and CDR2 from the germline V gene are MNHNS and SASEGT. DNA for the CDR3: TGTGCCAGCGACCAGGGTCGGCGGACTGAGGCTTGCTTT. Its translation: CASDQGRRTEACF.

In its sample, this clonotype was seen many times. The CDR3 region is CASSVGARSTEAFF. CDR3 in DNA: TGTGCCAGCAGCGTAGGGGCCCGGAGCACTGAAGCTTTCTTT. The rearrangement uses TRBV9 and TRBJ1-1; D uncertain. Germline lookup yields CDR1 SGDLS and CDR2 YYNGEE. This CDR3 is built from 14 residues. Deletions cut 0 bases from V and 4 bases from J, with 10 bases between.

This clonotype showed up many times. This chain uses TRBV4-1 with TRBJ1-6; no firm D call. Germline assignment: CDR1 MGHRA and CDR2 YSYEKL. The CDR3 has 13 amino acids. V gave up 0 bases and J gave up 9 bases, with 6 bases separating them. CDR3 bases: TGCGCCAGCAGCCAAGATTGGGTTTCACCCCTCCACTTT. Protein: CASSQDWVSPLHF.